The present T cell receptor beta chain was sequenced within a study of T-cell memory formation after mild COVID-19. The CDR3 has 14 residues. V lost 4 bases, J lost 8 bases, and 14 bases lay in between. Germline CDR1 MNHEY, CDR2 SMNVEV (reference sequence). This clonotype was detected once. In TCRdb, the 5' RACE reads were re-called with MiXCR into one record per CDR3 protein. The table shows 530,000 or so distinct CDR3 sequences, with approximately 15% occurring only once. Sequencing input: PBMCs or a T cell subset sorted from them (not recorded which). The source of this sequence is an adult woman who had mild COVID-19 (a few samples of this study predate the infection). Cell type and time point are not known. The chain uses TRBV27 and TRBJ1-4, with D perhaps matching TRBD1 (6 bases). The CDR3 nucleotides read TGTGCCAGCAGTTCCGATTACAGGGAGGAAAAACTGTTTTTT. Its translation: CASSSDYREEKLFF.